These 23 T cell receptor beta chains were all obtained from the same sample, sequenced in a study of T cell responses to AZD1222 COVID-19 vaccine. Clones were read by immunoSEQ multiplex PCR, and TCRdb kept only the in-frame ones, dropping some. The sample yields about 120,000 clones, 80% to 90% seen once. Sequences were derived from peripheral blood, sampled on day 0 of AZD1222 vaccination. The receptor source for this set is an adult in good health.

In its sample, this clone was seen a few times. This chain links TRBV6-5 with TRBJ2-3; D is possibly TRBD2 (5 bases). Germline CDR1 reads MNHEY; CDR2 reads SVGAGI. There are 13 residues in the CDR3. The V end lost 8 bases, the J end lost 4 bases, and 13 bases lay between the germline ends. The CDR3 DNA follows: TGTGCCAGCTCGAGACTATTTTCAGATACGCAGTATTTT. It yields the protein CASSRLFSDTQYF.

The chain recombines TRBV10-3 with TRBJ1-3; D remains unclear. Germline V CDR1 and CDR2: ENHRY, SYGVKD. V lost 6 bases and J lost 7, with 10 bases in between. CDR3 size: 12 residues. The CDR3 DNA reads TGTGCCATCAGCCACCCCGGGAACACCATATATTTT. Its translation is CAISHPGNTIYF.

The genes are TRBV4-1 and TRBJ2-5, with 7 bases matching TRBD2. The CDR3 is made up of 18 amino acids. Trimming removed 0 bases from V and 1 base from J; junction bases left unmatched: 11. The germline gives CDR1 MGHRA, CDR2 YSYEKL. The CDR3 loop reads CASSQEGWEGRGQETQYF. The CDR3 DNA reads TGCGCCAGCAGCCAAGAGGGCTGGGAGGGGCGCGGCCAAGAGACCCAGTACTTC.

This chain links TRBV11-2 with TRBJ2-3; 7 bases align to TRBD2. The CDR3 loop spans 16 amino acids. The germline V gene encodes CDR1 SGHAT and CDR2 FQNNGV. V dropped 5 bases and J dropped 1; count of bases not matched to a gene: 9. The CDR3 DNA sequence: TGTGCCAGCAGCCCCGGGCGGAGCGGGGGCACAGATACGCAGTATTTT. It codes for CASSPGRSGGTDTQYF.

This CDR3 reads CASSAEVATNEKLFF. The CDR3 DNA is TGCGCCAGCAGCGCCGAAGTAGCAACTAATGAAAAACTGTTTTTT. The V call is TRBV5-1, the J call TRBJ1-4; no firm D call. V dropped 4 bases and J dropped 0 bases, with 10 bases sitting between them. The germline V gene encodes CDR1 SGHRS and CDR2 YFSETQ. This CDR3 comprises 15 residues.

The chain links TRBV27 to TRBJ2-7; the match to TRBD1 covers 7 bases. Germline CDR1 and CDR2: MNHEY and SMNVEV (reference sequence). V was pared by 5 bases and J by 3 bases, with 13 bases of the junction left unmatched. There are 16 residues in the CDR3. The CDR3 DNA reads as TGTGCCAGCAGTGCCAGGGGGATTAGGGGAAGCTACGAGCAGTACTTC. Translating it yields CASSARGIRGSYEQYF.

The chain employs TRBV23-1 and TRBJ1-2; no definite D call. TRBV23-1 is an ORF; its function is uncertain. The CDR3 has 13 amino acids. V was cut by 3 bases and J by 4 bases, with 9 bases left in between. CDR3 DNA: TGCGCCAGCAGTCAGTGCGGAGGCTATGGCTACACCTTC. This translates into CASSQCGGYGYTF.

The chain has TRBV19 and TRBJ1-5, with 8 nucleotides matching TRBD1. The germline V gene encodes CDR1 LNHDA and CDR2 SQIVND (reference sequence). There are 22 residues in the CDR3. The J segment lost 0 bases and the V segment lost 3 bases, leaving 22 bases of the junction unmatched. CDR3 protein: CASSIRGALGQGAAYSNQPQHF. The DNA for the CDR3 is TGTGCCAGTAGTATTCGGGGGGCTCTCGGGCAGGGGGCCGCCTATAGCAATCAGCCCCAGCATTTT.

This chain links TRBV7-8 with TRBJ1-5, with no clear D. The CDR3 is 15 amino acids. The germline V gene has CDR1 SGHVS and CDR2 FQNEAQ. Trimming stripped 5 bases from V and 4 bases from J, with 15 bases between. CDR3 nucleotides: TGTGCCAGCAGCATACGGACGGAAGGGAATCAGCCCCAGCATTTT. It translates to CASSIRTEGNQPQHF.

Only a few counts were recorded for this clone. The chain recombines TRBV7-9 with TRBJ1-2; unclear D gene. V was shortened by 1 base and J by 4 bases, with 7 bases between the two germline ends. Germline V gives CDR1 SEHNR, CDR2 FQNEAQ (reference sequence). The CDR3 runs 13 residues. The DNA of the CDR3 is TGTGCCAGCAGCTTAGGGAATTCCTATGGCTACACCTTC. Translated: CASSLGNSYGYTF.

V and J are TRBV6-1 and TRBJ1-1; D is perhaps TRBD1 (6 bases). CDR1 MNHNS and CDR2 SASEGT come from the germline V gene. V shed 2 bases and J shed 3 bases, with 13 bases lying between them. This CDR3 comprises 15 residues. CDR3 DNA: TGTGCCAGCAGTGAATTGGGAAGGGGGGACACTGAAGCTTTCTTT. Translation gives CASSELGRGDTEAFF.

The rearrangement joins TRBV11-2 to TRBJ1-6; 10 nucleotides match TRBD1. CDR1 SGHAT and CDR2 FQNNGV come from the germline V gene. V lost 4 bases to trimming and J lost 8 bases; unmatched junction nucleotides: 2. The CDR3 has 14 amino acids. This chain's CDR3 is CASSWDRGYSPLHF. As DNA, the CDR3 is TGTGCCAGCAGCTGGGACAGGGGATATTCACCCCTCCACTTT.

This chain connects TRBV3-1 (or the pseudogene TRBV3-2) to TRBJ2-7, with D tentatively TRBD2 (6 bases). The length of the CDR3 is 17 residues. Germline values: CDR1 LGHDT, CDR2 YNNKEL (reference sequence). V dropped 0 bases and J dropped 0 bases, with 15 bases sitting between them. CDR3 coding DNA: TGTGCCAGCAGCCAAGACGCGGGGACCACAAGCTCCTACGAGCAGTACTTC. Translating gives CASSQDAGTTSSYEQYF.

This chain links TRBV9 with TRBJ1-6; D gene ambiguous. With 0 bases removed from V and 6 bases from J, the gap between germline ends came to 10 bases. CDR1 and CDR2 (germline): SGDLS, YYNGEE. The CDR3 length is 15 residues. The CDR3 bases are TGTGCCAGCAGCGTAGAGGACTTGACTAATTCACCCCTCCACTTT. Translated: CASSVEDLTNSPLHF.

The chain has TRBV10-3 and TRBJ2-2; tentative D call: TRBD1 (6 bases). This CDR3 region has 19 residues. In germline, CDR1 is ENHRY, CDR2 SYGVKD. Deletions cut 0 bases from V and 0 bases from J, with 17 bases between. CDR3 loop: CAISESSDSPFANTGELFF. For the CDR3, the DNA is TGTGCCATCAGTGAGTCTTCGGACAGCCCGTTCGCGAACACCGGGGAGCTGTTTTTT.

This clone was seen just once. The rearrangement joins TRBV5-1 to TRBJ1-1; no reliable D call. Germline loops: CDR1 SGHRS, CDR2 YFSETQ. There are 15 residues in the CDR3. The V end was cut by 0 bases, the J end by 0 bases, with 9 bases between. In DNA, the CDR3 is TGCGCCAGCAGCTTGGGTAGGAACCTGAACACTGAAGCTTTCTTT. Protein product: CASSLGRNLNTEAFF.

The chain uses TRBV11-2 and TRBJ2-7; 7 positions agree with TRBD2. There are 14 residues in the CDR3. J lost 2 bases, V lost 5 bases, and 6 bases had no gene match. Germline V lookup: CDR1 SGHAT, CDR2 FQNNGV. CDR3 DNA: TGTGCCAGCAGCCCTGGGGGGGGGACCTACGAGCAGTACTTC. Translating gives CASSPGGGTYEQYF.

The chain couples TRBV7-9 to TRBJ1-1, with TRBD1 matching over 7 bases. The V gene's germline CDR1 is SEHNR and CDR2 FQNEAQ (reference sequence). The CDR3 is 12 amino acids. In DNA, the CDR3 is TGTGGCTGCGGGACAGCGGGCGCTGAAGCTTTCTTT. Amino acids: CGCGTAGAEAFF.

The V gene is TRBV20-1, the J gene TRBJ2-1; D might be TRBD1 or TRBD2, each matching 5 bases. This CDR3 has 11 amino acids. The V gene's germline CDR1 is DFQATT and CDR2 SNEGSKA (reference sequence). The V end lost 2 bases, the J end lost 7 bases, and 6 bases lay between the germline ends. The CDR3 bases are TGCAGTGCTAGATGGGGGAATGAGCAGTTCTTC. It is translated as CSARWGNEQFF.

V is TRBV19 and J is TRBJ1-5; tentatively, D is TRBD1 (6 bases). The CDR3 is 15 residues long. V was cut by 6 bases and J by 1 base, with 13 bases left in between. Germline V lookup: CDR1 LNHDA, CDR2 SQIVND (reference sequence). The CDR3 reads CASREEQGSNQPQHF. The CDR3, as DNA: TGTGCCAGTAGAGAGGAACAGGGCAGCAATCAGCCCCAGCATTTT.

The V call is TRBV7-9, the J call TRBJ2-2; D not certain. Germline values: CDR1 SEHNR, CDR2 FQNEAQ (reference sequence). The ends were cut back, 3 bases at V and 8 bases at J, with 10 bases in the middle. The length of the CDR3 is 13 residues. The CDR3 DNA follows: TGTGCCAGCAGCTTCAACGCGCCGGGGGAGCTGTTTTTT. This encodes CASSFNAPGELFF.

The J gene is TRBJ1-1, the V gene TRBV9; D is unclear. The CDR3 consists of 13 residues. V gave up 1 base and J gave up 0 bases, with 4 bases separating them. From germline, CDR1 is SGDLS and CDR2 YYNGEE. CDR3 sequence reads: CASSVKMNTEAFF. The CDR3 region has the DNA TGTGCCAGCAGCGTAAAAATGAACACTGAAGCTTTCTTT.

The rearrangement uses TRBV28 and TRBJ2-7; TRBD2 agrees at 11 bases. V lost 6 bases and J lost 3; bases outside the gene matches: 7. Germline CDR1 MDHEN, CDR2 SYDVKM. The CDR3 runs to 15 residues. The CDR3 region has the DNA TGTGCCAGCAGCCTTAGCGGGGGGGCGATCTACGAGCAGTACTTC. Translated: CASSLSGGAIYEQYF.